The clone carrying this T cell receptor beta chain was detected many times. Its antigen is not identified. Researchers took RNA transcripts and amplified TCR beta CDR3 regions from them. First-round RT-PCR used HTBI primers; second-round multiplex PCR followed. Each CDR3 protein gets one entry after TCRdb re-called the multiplex PCR reads with MiXCR. The data hold about 700,000 distinct CDR3 sequences, with approximately 40% observed a single time. This entry is derived from a study of Graves' ophthalmopathy and Graves' hyperthyroidism. Study details: The blood sample was drawn at first diagnosis and before any treatment. Regarding the study as a whole: Built on 13 signatures, a model told ophthalmopathy apart from stable hyperthyroidism with 85% to 90% sensitivity and approximately 81% specificity.

Moderate-to-severe activity, CAS at least 3, NOSPECS at least 4 and duration under 3 months characterized donors with ophthalmopathy. PBMCs stemmed from over 8 ml of fresh peripheral blood. Germline V gene data show CDR1 as SGHDT and CDR2 as YYEEEE. This CDR3 is 14 amino acids long. Trimming removed 3 bases from V and 4 bases from J, with 8 bases in between. The chain joins TRBV5-6 to TRBJ2-6; no clear D gene. The sequencing sample was made of peripheral blood. This receptor was obtained from an adult man with Graves' ophthalmopathy. CDR3 nucleotides: TGTGCCAGCAGCTACGCGCCCGGGGCCAACGTCCTGACTTTC. Protein product: CASSYAPGANVLTF.